This passage covers 30 T cell receptor beta chains from one sample sequenced in a study of T cells in Graves' hyperthyroidism and ophthalmopathy. TCR beta CDR3 regions were amplified from RNA transcripts. During a first-round RT-PCR of the TCR CDR3, the HTBI primer set was used. TCRdb fed the multiplex PCR reads into MiXCR, producing one record per CDR3 protein. The profile shows some 600,000 distinct CDR3 sequences, around 46% of them singletons. Sequencing was performed on peripheral blood or thyroid tissue (not recorded which). These receptors were collected from a young woman with Graves' hyperthyroidism.

This clonotype showed up just a few times. The chain links TRBV7-2 to TRBJ2-7, with D perhaps matching TRBD1 or TRBD2 (6 bases each). CDR1 is SGHTA, CDR2 FQGNSA, per germline. Trimming took off 1 base at V and 0 bases at J, with 13 bases between the two ends. The CDR3 loop spans 16 amino acids. DNA of the CDR3: TGTGCCAGCAGCTTAGAGGGGGGAGCATACTCCTACGAGCAGTACTTC. Encoded protein: CASSLEGGAYSYEQYF.

As for this clonotype: This may be a read error, as it is one base from a much larger clone. This chain uses TRBV20-1 with TRBJ2-7; a weak D match, TRBD2 (5 bases). V was pared by 5 bases and J by 6 bases, with 14 bases between. The germline CDR1 and CDR2 sequences are DFQATT and SNEGSKA (reference sequence). CDR3 length: 12 residues. As DNA, the CDR3 is TGCAGTGCTGAGGGCTTACGGGGCGAGCAGTACTTC. Protein sequence: CSAEGLRGEQYF.

The rearrangement links TRBV25-1 to TRBJ1-4, with 10 nucleotides matching TRBD1. V gave up 9 bases and J gave up 9 bases; unmatched junction bases: 13. Germline assignment: CDR1 MGHDK and CDR2 SYGVNS. The CDR3 consists of 15 residues. For the CDR3, the DNA is TGTGCCAGTCAAACAGGCGGGACAGGGGCACAAAAACTGTTTTTT. Residues: CASQTGGTGAQKLFF.

V usage is TRBV29-1 and J usage is TRBJ2-5, with 9 bases lining up with TRBD2. The CDR3 is 13 amino acids. Per the germline V gene, CDR1 is SQVTM and CDR2 is ANQGSEA. J was trimmed by 3 bases and V by 7 bases; bases with no gene match: 6. This CDR3 is CSALTSGEETQYF. The CDR3 bases are TGCAGCGCCCTGACTAGCGGAGAAGAGACCCAGTACTTC.

This clonotype was picked up many times. This chain joins TRBV7-9 and TRBJ1-4; 7 nucleotides align to TRBD1. This CDR3 spans 14 amino acids. Germline V gene sequence: CDR1 SEHNR, CDR2 FQNEAQ (reference sequence). The V and J ends lost 6 bases and 3 bases, in that order; junction bases with no gene match: 4. In DNA, the CDR3 is TGTGCCAGCAGACCGACAGGGTCTAATGAAAAACTGTTTTTT. This translates into CASRPTGSNEKLFF.

This clonotype has a count of ten or more. The V gene is TRBV20-1, the J gene TRBJ1-2, with unresolved D. Per germline, CDR1 DFQATT and CDR2 SNEGSKA (reference sequence). This CDR3 contains 12 residues. Trimming left V 5 bases short and J 8 bases short, with 15 bases between. The CDR3 coding sequence is TGCAGTGCTGAAAACCTCTCTGAGGGCTACACCTTC. Translation: CSAENLSEGYTF.

Details on this clonotype: A much larger clone is a single base away; this may be a read error. The gene calls are TRBV10-3 and TRBJ1-6; the D is unclear. CDR1 is ENHRY and CDR2 is SYGVKD in the germline V gene. The CDR3 sequence is 16 residues long. The DNA of the CDR3 is TGTGCCAGCAGTGAGTCGACCTCGGGTGGAAATTCACCCCTCCACTTT. Its protein product is CASSESTSGGNSPLHF.

This clonotype has a single count. V and J are TRBV24-1 and TRBJ1-2, with D maybe TRBD1 (6 bases). Germline-derived CDR1 and CDR2 are KGHDR and SFDVKD. The V end lost 4 bases, the J end lost 4 bases, and 12 bases lay between the germline ends. The CDR3 loop spans 14 amino acids. The CDR3 nucleotides read TGTGCCACCAGTGACGCTGGACAGAGCTATGGCTACACCTTC. Amino acids: CATSDAGQSYGYTF.

The chain uses TRBV10-2 and TRBJ2-7; 10 bases match TRBD2. V dropped 6 bases and J dropped 4; count of bases not matched to a gene: 6. The length of the CDR3 is 14 residues. Germline-derived CDR1 and CDR2 are WSHSY and SAAADI. DNA of the CDR3: TGCGCCAGCAGGATCACTAGCGGGACATACGAGCAGTACTTC. It translates to CASRITSGTYEQYF.

This clonotype was seen only a few times. The V and J genes are TRBV19 and TRBJ2-6, with D unclear. CDR1 and CDR2 (germline): LNHDA, SQIVND (reference sequence). The V end lost 0 bases, the J end lost 0 bases, and 9 bases lay between the germline ends. CDR3 size: 17 residues. The CDR3 DNA reads TGTGCCAGTAGTATAGAGGCAGCGCACTCTGGGGCCAACGTCCTGACTTTC. Protein: CASSIEAAHSGANVLTF.

This clonotype was seen a few times. This chain links TRBV7-9 with TRBJ1-4; D gene unclear. This CDR3 comprises 14 residues. The germline V gene has CDR1 SEHNR and CDR2 FQNEAQ (reference sequence). V was pared by 11 bases and J by 0 bases, with 13 bases between. The CDR3 region is CALWQEATNEKLFF. CDR3 sequence (DNA): TGTGCCCTTTGGCAGGAAGCAACTAATGAAAAACTGTTTTTT.

The sample holds a few counts of this clonotype. The V call is TRBV9, the J call TRBJ1-1; a weak D match, TRBD1 (6 bases). V was trimmed by 0 bases and J by 1 base, leaving 10 bases between them. This CDR3 spans 15 amino acids. Per germline, CDR1 SGDLS and CDR2 YYNGEE. CDR3 coding DNA: TGTGCCAGCAGCGTAGGTTGGGGGCAGAACACTGAAGCTTTCTTT. This encodes CASSVGWGQNTEAFF.

This clonotype appeared a few times. The rearrangement uses TRBV10-3 and TRBJ2-2; the match to TRBD2 covers 14 bases. The germline gives CDR1 ENHRY, CDR2 SYGVKD. Trimming cost V 5 bases and J 0 bases; bases outside gene matches: 14. The CDR3 length is 21 residues. This chain's CDR3 is CAISSSSGTSGRPTNTGELFF. The CDR3 DNA reads TGTGCCATCAGTTCATCCTCCGGGACTAGCGGGAGACCCACGAACACCGGGGAGCTGTTTTTT.

This clonotype was detected only a few times. J is TRBJ2-5 and V is TRBV6-5, with D uncertain. V lost 5 bases and J lost 1, with 14 bases in between. The V gene's germline CDR1 is MNHEY and CDR2 SVGAGI. This CDR3 has 15 residues. In DNA, the CDR3 is TGTGCCAGCAGTCGGACGGTAACCTTCCAAGAGACCCAGTACTTC. This codes for CASSRTVTFQETQYF.

Only one count was recorded for this clonotype. At one of its ends the junction is not consistent with the germline gene, which may arise from a read error. The rearrangement joins TRBV7-7 to TRBJ1-4; 10 nucleotides agree with TRBD1. Germline V gene sequence: CDR1 SSHAT, CDR2 FNYEAQ (reference sequence). The CDR3 length is 15 residues. DNA of the CDR3: TGTGCTAGCAGTGACCCGGACAGGGGGGGGGGAAAACTGTTTTTT. This translates into CASSDPDRGGGKLFF.

The chain links TRBV20-1 to TRBJ1-2, with TRBD1 matching over 9 bases. This CDR3 spans 15 amino acids. Trimming at V came to 3 bases and at J to 8 bases, leaving 13 bases not matched to a gene. Germline V CDR1 and CDR2: DFQATT, SNEGSKA (reference sequence). CDR3 bases: TGCAGTGCTAGGTTCCTTGAGGACAGGGGACGGGGCTACACCTTC. It codes for CSARFLEDRGRGYTF.

This clonotype came up many times. This rearrangement joins TRBV10-2 to TRBJ2-7, with unresolved D. CDR1 and CDR2 (germline): WSHSY, SAAADI. V was cut by 3 bases and J by 5 bases, with 2 bases left in between. The CDR3 is made up of 10 amino acids. Here the CDR3 reads CASSDHEQYF. Here the CDR3 DNA reads TGCGCCAGCAGTGATCACGAGCAGTACTTC.

The sample holds many counts of this clonotype. V usage is TRBV25-1 and J usage is TRBJ1-1; D not certain. Germline CDR1 and CDR2: MGHDK and SYGVNS. V dropped 1 base and J dropped 3 bases, with 9 bases sitting between them. CDR3 length: 14 residues. The CDR3 sequence: CASSEWEVDTEAFF. In nucleotides, the CDR3 is TGTGCCAGCAGTGAATGGGAGGTTGACACTGAAGCTTTCTTT.

This clonotype was recorded a few times. The chain joins TRBV7-6 to TRBJ2-7; possibly TRBD1 or TRBD2 for D (6 bases each). V shed 6 bases and J shed 5 bases, with 14 bases lying between them. The germline V gene encodes CDR1 SGHVS and CDR2 FNYEAQ. The CDR3 contains 13 residues. CDR3 amino acids: CASSFGGRDEQYF. CDR3 DNA sequence: TGTGCCAGCAGTTTCGGGGGCCGGGACGAGCAGTACTTC.

This clonotype was counted many times. This chain connects TRBV15 to TRBJ2-7, with 8 positions matching TRBD2. Per germline, CDR1 LNHNV and CDR2 YYDKDF (reference sequence). V lost 5 bases, J lost 5 bases, and 17 bases stayed unmatched. The CDR3 is made up of 17 amino acids. CDR3 DNA sequence: TGTGCCACCAGCTCAACGTTACAGGGACTAGGCGCCCACGAGCAGTACTTC. Translation: CATSSTLQGLGAHEQYF.

V and J are TRBV11-2 and TRBJ2-7; weak D call: TRBD2 (5 bases). The J call is doubtful: the DNA matches TRBJ2-1 better. Germline V gene lookup returns CDR1 SGHAT and CDR2 FQNNGV. The CDR3 is 14 residues long. As DNA, the CDR3 is TGTGCCAGCAGCTTGGGGTGGGAGACGAACGAGCAGTTCTTC. Residues: CASSLGWETNEQFF.

Turning to this clonotype: This may stem from a read error, because a much larger clone lies one nucleotide away. This chain links TRBV24-1 with TRBJ1-5; 8 bases fit TRBD1. V lost 10 bases to trimming and J lost 9 bases; unmatched junction nucleotides: 10. The CDR3 runs to 13 residues. CDR1 is KGHDR and CDR2 is SFDVKD in the germline V gene. The CDR3 DNA sequence: TGTGCCACTCGACAGGGGAGGGATCCGCCCCAGCATTTT. Its translation: CATRQGRDPPQHF.

This clonotype was seen many times. CDR3 amino acids: CASLVDYEQYF. CDR3 in DNA: TGTGCCAGCCTGGTAGACTACGAGCAGTACTTC. V and J are TRBV2 and TRBJ2-7; D unclear. The CDR3 covers 11 residues. CDR1 SNHLY and CDR2 FYNNEI come from the germline V gene. Between the trimmed V and J ends, which lost 8 bases and 3 bases, there was a span of 8 bases.

This clonotype was counted at least ten times. The chain recombines TRBV7-3 with TRBJ2-5, with D perhaps assigned TRBD1 or TRBD2 (5 bases each). V lost 3 bases and J lost 5, with 13 bases in between. The CDR3 runs to 14 residues. From germline, CDR1 is SGHTA and CDR2 FQGTGA. The CDR3 region has the DNA TGTGCCAGCAGCTTGGGTGGCAGGGAGGAGACCCAGTACTTC. It encodes CASSLGGREETQYF.

This clonotype was seen just once. The chain carries TRBV12-3 or TRBV12-4 and TRBJ1-5, with D tentatively TRBD1 (5 bases). This CDR3 is built from 14 residues. This CDR3 is CASARGVSNQPQHF. The CDR3 DNA is TGTGCTAGTGCCCGGGGGGTTAGCAATCAGCCCCAGCATTTT.

This clonotype was seen once. The chain joins TRBV15 to TRBJ1-2; no reliable D call. CDR1 and CDR2 (germline): LNHNV, YYDKDF (reference sequence). The V gene lost 0 bases and the J gene lost 6 bases, with 11 bases spanning the gap. The CDR3 sequence is 14 residues long. The CDR3: CATSRDQGQDGYTF. In DNA form, the CDR3 reads TGTGCCACCAGCAGAGATCAAGGGCAAGATGGCTACACCTTC. Complete variable domain (other parts from reference TRBV15 and TRBJ1-2): DAMVIQNPRYQVTQFGKPVTLSCSQTLNHNVMYWYQQKSSQAPKLLFHYYDKDFNNEADTPDNFQSRRPNTSFCFLDIRSPGLGDTAMYLCATSRDQGQDGYTFGSGTRLTVV.

The V gene is TRBV15, the J gene TRBJ2-7, with 10 nucleotides matching TRBD2. The junction had 6 bases not matched to a gene; V was cut back by 3 bases and J by 4 bases. The V gene's germline CDR1 is LNHNV and CDR2 YYDKDF (reference sequence). The CDR3 covers 15 residues. The CDR3, as DNA: TGTGCCACCAGCAGCTCATCAGCGGGAGGGTACGAGCAGTACTTC. As protein: CATSSSSAGGYEQYF.

This clonotype appeared a few times. This chain connects TRBV25-1 to TRBJ1-2, with 7 nucleotides matching TRBD1. The CDR3 has 19 residues. V lost 6 bases to trimming and J lost 3 bases; unmatched junction nucleotides: 22. Germline lookup yields CDR1 MGHDK and CDR2 SYGVNS. CDR3 DNA: TGTGCCAGCAGCTCCCCAATCCGGGACAGAGACGATTGGTACTATGGCTACACCTTC. This gives the protein CASSSPIRDRDDWYYGYTF.

For this clonotype: At one boundary the junction diverges from the germline segment, which might be a read error. V is TRBV10-3 and J is TRBJ1-2; the match to TRBD1 covers 8 bases. CDR1 ENHRY and CDR2 SYGVKD come from the germline V gene. The CDR3 is 15 amino acids. In nucleotides, the CDR3 is TGTGCCAGCAGTTACTCGGGCAGGGGGCTGGCTAGCTACACCTTC. Its translation: CASSYSGRGLASYTF.

This chain connects TRBV5-1 to TRBJ1-1; D unclear. The CDR3 loop spans 18 amino acids. The ends were cut back, 4 bases at V and 4 bases at J, with 26 bases in the middle. Germline V gene sequence: CDR1 SGHRS, CDR2 YFSETQ. The CDR3 DNA sequence: TGCGCCAGCAGCCTGGAGAACTACGTAGGCCCGACGGCCACTGAAGCTTTCTTT. This codes for CASSLENYVGPTATEAFF.